Below, 2 T cell receptor beta chains from the same sample are listed, as sequenced in a study of T cell responses to AZD1222 COVID-19 vaccine. Assay used: immunoSEQ multiplex PCR; TCRdb lists only in-frame clones, some missing. The sample consists of about 100,000 clones, 70% to 90% of them appearing once. Sequenced here: peripheral blood, sampled on day 0 of AZD1222 vaccination. The source is an adult in good health.

This sequence joins TRBV30 and TRBJ1-1, with a weak D call TRBD1 (5 bases). The CDR3 covers 9 residues. With 7 bases removed from V and 7 bases from J, the gap between germline ends came to 7 bases. CDR1 GTSNPN and CDR2 SVGIG come from the germline V gene (reference sequence). CDR3 region: CAFDSEAFF. The CDR3 DNA follows: TGTGCCTTCGACAGTGAAGCTTTCTTT.

The J gene is TRBJ1-6, the V gene TRBV3-1 (or the pseudogene TRBV3-2); D is possibly TRBD1 (5 bases). Trimming removed 2 bases from V and 8 bases from J, with 10 bases in between. The germline V gene has CDR1 LGHDT and CDR2 YNNKEL (reference sequence). The CDR3 sequence is 14 residues long. The CDR3 DNA reads as TGTGCCAGCAGCCAATGGGGGGTGGATTCACCCCTCCACTTT. This sequence encodes CASSQWGVDSPLHF.